This passage covers 6 T cell receptor beta chains from one sample sequenced in a study of T cell responses to AZD1222 COVID-19 vaccine. Measured with immunoSEQ multiplex PCR; TCRdb has only the in-frame clones, and not every one. The sample shows about 150,000 clones, more than 90% of them seen only once. Sample: peripheral blood, taken 28 days after the second AZD1222 dose. These receptors originate from an adult who received the AZD1222 COVID-19 vaccine.

V is TRBV19 and J is TRBJ2-7; 7 bases align to TRBD1. V dropped 3 bases and J dropped 3; count of bases not matched to a gene: 11. Germline V gives CDR1 LNHDA, CDR2 SQIVND (reference sequence). This CDR3 contains 16 residues. The CDR3 DNA reads TGTGCCAGTAGTATCCCAGGACAGGCCCCTTTCTACGAGCAGTACTTC. Protein sequence: CASSIPGQAPFYEQYF.

This clone was seen more than once but under ten times. The chain carries TRBV7-8 and TRBJ1-1; 12 bases are shared with TRBD1. Germline CDR1 and CDR2: SGHVS and FQNEAQ. The CDR3 is 15 residues long. Unmatched junction bases numbered 2, after V lost 5 bases and J lost 1 base. CDR3 bases: TGTGCCAGCAGCACGGGACAGGGGGCGAACACTGAAGCTTTCTTT. Its protein is CASSTGQGANTEAFF.

This chain joins TRBV29-1 and TRBJ2-7, with 9 positions matching TRBD2. Trimming removed 5 bases from V and 5 bases from J; junction bases left unmatched: 13. The CDR3 covers 15 residues. Germline assignment: CDR1 SQVTM and CDR2 ANQGSEA. The CDR3 DNA follows: TGCAGCGTTCGGAAGGGCGGACTAGCGCCCAACGAGCAGTACTTC. It specifies CSVRKGGLAPNEQYF.

V and J are TRBV9 and TRBJ2-3, with D maybe TRBD1 (6 bases). CDR3 length equals 14 residues. CDR1 and CDR2 (germline): SGDLS, YYNGEE. Deletions cut 4 bases from V and 0 bases from J, with 9 bases between. In nucleotides, the CDR3 is TGTGCCAGCAGCCCCAGGGGTAGCACAGATACGCAGTATTTT. This gives the protein CASSPRGSTDTQYF. Full variable domain (outside the CDR3, taken from reference TRBV9 and TRBJ2-3): DSGVTQTPKHLITATGQRVTLRCSPRSGDLSVYWYQQSLDQGLQFLIQYYNGEERAKGNILERFSAQQFPDLHSELNLSSLELGDSALYFCASSPRGSTDTQYFGPGTRLTVL.

The rearrangement links TRBV5-6 to TRBJ1-2; 8 bases fit TRBD1. This CDR3 has 15 amino acids. Trimming removed 2 bases from V and 6 bases from J; junction bases left unmatched: 9. Germline CDR1 SGHDT, CDR2 YYEEEE. CDR3 sequence: CASSFGQGRMDGYTF. The CDR3, as DNA: TGTGCCAGCAGCTTCGGACAGGGAAGAATGGATGGCTACACCTTC.

This chain links TRBV29-1 with TRBJ2-7; 7 nucleotides align to TRBD1. J was trimmed by 2 bases and V by 6 bases; bases with no gene match: 7. This CDR3 region has 13 residues. Germline loops: CDR1 SQVTM, CDR2 ANQGSEA. CDR3 DNA sequence: TGCAGCGTGGGGACAGTTCTAACCTACGAGCAGTACTTC. It yields the protein CSVGTVLTYEQYF.